Each of the 9 T cell receptor beta chains below was sequenced from the same sample in a study of identifying expanded T cells in peripheral blood. Profiling relied on immunoSEQ multiplex PCR, and the TCRdb table lists in-frame clones only, not all of them. Found here are some 120,000 clones, around four fifths of them singletons; the top ten hold 2.5% to 4%. Sample: blood. These receptors came from a person aged 18 to 75 in good health.

This chain joins TRBV5-1 and TRBJ2-6; D gene ambiguous. The CDR3 runs to 16 residues. The germline V gene encodes CDR1 SGHRS and CDR2 YFSETQ. Trimming removed 2 bases from V and 0 bases from J, with 9 bases in between. The CDR3 DNA is TGCGCCAGCAGCTTAGACACAAACTCTGGGGCCAACGTCCTGACTTTC. It codes for CASSLDTNSGANVLTF.

The CDR3 loop reads CASTSYQGDTEAFF. The CDR3 DNA is TGTGCCAGCACGAGCTATCAGGGTGACACTGAAGCTTTCTTT. The chain carries TRBV28 and TRBJ1-1; the D gene is possibly TRBD1 (5 bases). The germline gives CDR1 MDHEN, CDR2 SYDVKM. CDR3 length: 14 residues. Trimming cost V 7 bases and J 3 bases, with 15 bases left between them.

This clone turned up a few times. The chain has TRBV29-1 and TRBJ1-2; D uncertain. CDR1 and CDR2 (germline): SQVTM, ANQGSEA. Trimming pared 5 bases from V and 8 bases from J, leaving 15 bases between. The CDR3 length is 12 residues. The CDR3 spells CSVLTALWGYTF. CDR3 bases: TGCAGCGTTCTGACGGCGCTCTGGGGCTACACCTTC.

The sample holds a few counts of this clone. The rearrangement links TRBV2 to TRBJ1-5, with D perhaps TRBD1 (5 bases). This CDR3 has 13 amino acids. V was clipped by 7 bases and J by 4 bases, with 11 bases between them. Per germline, CDR1 SNHLY and CDR2 FYNNEI. The CDR3 DNA follows: TGTGCCAGCAACCGGGACGGAAATCAGCCCCAGCATTTT. Encoded protein: CASNRDGNQPQHF.

This clone was recorded only once. The rearrangement uses TRBV2 and TRBJ1-1; D is ambiguous. The V end lost 7 bases, the J end lost 0 bases, and 12 bases lay between the germline ends. This CDR3 has 14 residues. Per the germline V gene, CDR1 is SNHLY and CDR2 is FYNNEI. The CDR3 nucleotides read TGTGCCAGCATTAGTAGGTACATGAACACTGAAGCTTTCTTT. Its protein product is CASISRYMNTEAFF.

The chain recombines TRBV5-6 with TRBJ1-1; the match to TRBD1 covers 8 bases. CDR3 length: 15 residues. Germline V gene lookup returns CDR1 SGHDT and CDR2 YYEEEE. The V segment lost 4 bases and the J segment 10 bases; nucleotides outside the gene matches: 15. The CDR3 DNA follows: TGTGCCAGCAGCCCATGGACAGGGACCCCTCCCTCAGCTTTCTTT. Translation gives CASSPWTGTPPSAFF.

This clone was seen ten or more times. The rearrangement joins TRBV6-6 to TRBJ1-1, with 8 positions matching TRBD1. The germline V gene has CDR1 MNHNY and CDR2 SVGAGI (reference sequence). CDR3 size: 16 residues. V lost 5 bases and J lost 1; bases outside the gene matches: 9. CDR3 loop: CASSKRTGQRNTEAFF. CDR3 sequence (DNA): TGTGCCAGCAGTAAACGGACAGGGCAAAGGAACACTGAAGCTTTCTTT.

The chain carries TRBV7-9 and TRBJ2-5; either TRBD1 or TRBD2 may fit D (5 bases each). Germline V gene data show CDR1 as SEHNR and CDR2 as FQNEAQ (reference sequence). The ends were cut back, 4 bases at V and 6 bases at J, with 18 bases in the middle. The CDR3 totals 15 residues. The CDR3 region is CASSSTTTGPQTQYF. The CDR3 nucleotides are TGTGCCAGCAGCTCGACCACAACGGGGCCCCAGACCCAGTACTTC.

This rearrangement joins TRBV10-3 to TRBJ2-7; D gene ambiguous. The CDR3 spans 14 residues. V lost 0 bases and J 0 bases, leaving 6 bases between the germline ends. Germline assignment: CDR1 ENHRY and CDR2 SYGVKD. CDR3 loop: CAISESESSYEQYF. The CDR3, as DNA: TGTGCCATCAGTGAGTCCGAAAGCTCCTACGAGCAGTACTTC.